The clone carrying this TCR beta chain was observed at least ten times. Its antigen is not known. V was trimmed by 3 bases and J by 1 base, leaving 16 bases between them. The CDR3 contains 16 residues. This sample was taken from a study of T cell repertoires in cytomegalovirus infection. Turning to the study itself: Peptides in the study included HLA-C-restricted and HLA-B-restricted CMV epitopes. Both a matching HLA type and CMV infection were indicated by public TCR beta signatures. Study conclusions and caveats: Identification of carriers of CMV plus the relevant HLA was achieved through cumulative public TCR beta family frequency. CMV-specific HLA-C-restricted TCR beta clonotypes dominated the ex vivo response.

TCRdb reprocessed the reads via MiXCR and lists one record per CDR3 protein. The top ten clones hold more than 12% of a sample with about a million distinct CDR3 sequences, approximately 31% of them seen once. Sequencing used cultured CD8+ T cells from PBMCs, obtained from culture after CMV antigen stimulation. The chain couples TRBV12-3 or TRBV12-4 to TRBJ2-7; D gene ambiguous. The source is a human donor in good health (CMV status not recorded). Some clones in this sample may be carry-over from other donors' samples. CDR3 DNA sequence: TGTGCCAGCAGTTTTATCCGGACGGATCTTTCCTACGAGCAGTACTTC. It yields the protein CASSFIRTDLSYEQYF.